This TCR beta chain comes out of a study of kidney transplant recipient with SARS-CoV-2 infection. This clonotype was seen ten or more times. MiXCR, run by TCRdb on the reads, gives a single entry per CDR3 protein. In the table there are roughly 250,000 distinct CDR3 sequences, under 35% of which are singletons. The CDR3 runs 16 residues. Trimming removed 5 bases from V and 4 bases from J, with 20 bases in between. The germline CDR1 and CDR2 sequences are SGHVS and FNYEAQ. The sequenced sample was a blood sample, obtained at baseline and on approximately day 120 from a kidney transplant recipient. V is TRBV7-6 and J is TRBJ1-2; D gene unclear. The clonotype comes from a male patient in his 30s who had COVID-19 and was a kidney transplant recipient. Some of the T cells might come from the graft donor. The DNA of the CDR3 is TGTGCCAGCAGCGTGAGTGAATCTCGAAAGACCTATGGCTACACCTTC. Translation gives CASSVSESRKTYGYTF.